This T cell receptor beta chain was documented in a study of T cell changes during pregnancy in multiple sclerosis. This clone was counted once. Produced via immunoSEQ multiplex PCR; TCRdb's table is partial and in-frame only. This sample has roughly 80,000 clones, with 90% to 95% found just once. Germline V gives CDR1 LNHDA, CDR2 SQIVND (reference sequence). The CDR3 is made up of 13 amino acids. V shed 6 bases and J shed 5 bases, with 11 bases lying between them. The clonotype comes from a female donor with multiple sclerosis, enrolled in a pregnancy study. This rearrangement joins TRBV19 to TRBJ1-5; a possible D gene is TRBD1 (5 bases). Sample: peripheral blood, taken before pregnancy. CDR3 in amino acids: CASSNTRDQPQHF. The CDR3 nucleotides read TGTGCCAGTAGCAACACCAGGGATCAGCCCCAGCATTTT. Full variable domain (remainder filled in from reference TRBV19 and TRBJ1-5): DGGITQSPKYLFRKEGQNVTLSCEQNLNHDAMYWYRQDPGQGLRLIYYSQIVNDFQKGDIAEGYSVSREKKESFPLTVTSAQKNPTAFYLCASSNTRDQPQHFGDGTRLSIL.